The 20 T cell receptor beta chains given below trace back to one sample, sequenced in a study of blood T cell repertoires in COVID-19. Using immunoSEQ multiplex PCR, the repertoire was profiled, and TCRdb retains in-frame clones only, with some absent. The table includes under 250,000 clones, about 87% detected once. The sequencing input was peripheral blood. The receptors derive from a man aged 25 to 45 with COVID-19, enrolled during active disease.

The rearrangement joins TRBV30 to TRBJ1-5, with 9 positions matching TRBD1. The CDR3 contains 13 residues. V shed 5 bases and J 4 bases; nucleotides not matched to a gene: 3. Germline V CDR1 and CDR2: GTSNPN, SVGIG (reference sequence). CDR3 DNA sequence: TGTGCCTGGGGGACAGGGTATAATCAGCCCCAGCATTTT. Amino acid sequence: CAWGTGYNQPQHF.

The V and J genes are TRBV5-1 and TRBJ1-1; 12 bases are shared with TRBD1. CDR1 is SGHRS and CDR2 is YFSETQ in the germline V gene. V shed 0 bases, J shed 2 bases, and the junction held 2 bases outside the gene matches. The CDR3 length is 16 residues. CDR3 DNA: TGCGCCAGCAGCTTGGTGGGACAGGGGGCAAACACTGAAGCTTTCTTT. Its protein product is CASSLVGQGANTEAFF.

The rearrangement links TRBV2 to TRBJ2-3, with TRBD1 matching 7 bases. This CDR3 spans 14 amino acids. The ends lost 7 bases at V and 2 bases at J; junction bases unmatched: 6. Germline V gene sequence: CDR1 SNHLY, CDR2 FYNNEI. The CDR3, as DNA: TGTGCCAGCATTATGGACAGGCACACAGATACGCAGTATTTT. Protein product: CASIMDRHTDTQYF.

The rearrangement links TRBV5-5 to TRBJ1-1, with D perhaps TRBD1 (6 bases). This CDR3 spans 16 amino acids. The germline V gene encodes CDR1 SGHKS and CDR2 YYEKEE (reference sequence). Trimming shortened V by 3 bases and J by 3 bases, and 18 bases separated the two germline ends. The CDR3 is CASSWRGLTQDTEAFF. The CDR3 DNA reads TGTGCCAGCAGCTGGCGGGGGCTCACGCAGGACACTGAAGCTTTCTTT.

This chain uses TRBV5-4 with TRBJ1-2; tentatively, D is TRBD1 (6 bases). The CDR3 is 13 amino acids. CDR1 and CDR2 (germline): SGHNT, YYREEE (reference sequence). The ends were cut back, 2 bases at V and 2 bases at J, with 7 bases in the middle. The CDR3 reads CASSFDRNYGYTF. The CDR3 nucleotides are TGTGCCAGCAGCTTTGACAGGAACTATGGCTACACCTTC.

This chain uses TRBV28 with TRBJ2-7; 9 nucleotides agree with TRBD1. V shed 6 bases, J shed 1 base, and the junction held 7 bases outside the gene matches. This CDR3 comprises 15 residues. CDR1 and CDR2 from the germline V gene are MDHEN and SYDVKM. The CDR3 region has the DNA TGTGCCAGCAGCTCACAGGGGGCAACTTCCTACGAGCAGTACTTC. Translation gives CASSSQGATSYEQYF.

The chain couples TRBV5-1 to TRBJ2-1; TRBD1 might be the D (6 bases). CDR3 length: 15 amino acids. Trimming left V 0 bases short and J 3 bases short, with 10 bases between. Per germline, CDR1 SGHRS and CDR2 YFSETQ. CDR3 protein: CASSLEDSLYNEQFF. The DNA of the CDR3 is TGCGCCAGCAGCTTGGAGGACAGCCTCTACAATGAGCAGTTCTTC.

In this sample, this clone turned up once. This chain links TRBV7-9 with TRBJ2-1; 11 nucleotides align to TRBD2. This CDR3 comprises 14 residues. Looked up from germline, CDR1 is SEHNR and CDR2 is FQNEAQ (reference sequence). V shed 5 bases and J 3 bases; nucleotides not matched to a gene: 0. The CDR3 sequence: CASSGLAGYNEQFF. CDR3 sequence (DNA): TGTGCCAGCAGCGGACTAGCGGGCTACAATGAGCAGTTCTTC.

The gene calls are TRBV3-1 (or the pseudogene TRBV3-2) and TRBJ2-7, with TRBD1 matching 7 bases. Per the germline V gene, CDR1 is LGHDT and CDR2 is YNNKEL (reference sequence). The CDR3 spans 15 residues. The V segment lost 4 bases and the J segment 3 bases; nucleotides outside the gene matches: 9. This chain's CDR3 is CASSLTGAGGYEQYF. CDR3 nucleotide sequence: TGTGCCAGCAGCCTTACAGGGGCAGGAGGCTACGAGCAGTACTTC.

This rearrangement joins TRBV7-9 to TRBJ1-2; a possible D gene is TRBD1 (5 bases). The CDR3 extends over 16 amino acids. Germline V gene data show CDR1 as SEHNR and CDR2 as FQNEAQ (reference sequence). Trimming left V 0 bases short and J 6 bases short, with 17 bases between. The CDR3 coding sequence is TGTGCCAGCAGCTTAGCCAAAGGCTTGGCGGGGGATGGCTACACCTTC. The encoded protein is CASSLAKGLAGDGYTF.

The chain joins TRBV6-2 or TRBV6-3 to TRBJ1-1; D ambiguous. The CDR3 loop spans 11 amino acids. In germline, CDR1 is MNHEY, CDR2 SVGEGT. Trimming pared 5 bases from V and 5 bases from J, leaving 6 bases between. CDR3 bases: TGTGCCAGCAGTGATCTAACTGAAGCTTTCTTT. Amino acid sequence: CASSDLTEAFF.

The chain combines TRBV7-2 with TRBJ1-3; D is ambiguous. Trimming stripped 4 bases from V and 0 bases from J, with 13 bases between. The CDR3 spans 16 residues. In germline, CDR1 is SGHTA, CDR2 FQGNSA. The DNA for the CDR3 is TGTGCCAGCAGCTCTCCGGGATCTCCCTCTGGAAACACCATATATTTT. The encoded protein is CASSSPGSPSGNTIYF.

Only one count was recorded for this clone. The rearrangement joins TRBV10-3 to TRBJ2-2; perhaps TRBD2 as D (5 bases). Per germline, CDR1 ENHRY and CDR2 SYGVKD. The CDR3 has 15 residues. V lost 8 bases and J 1 base, leaving 14 bases between the germline ends. CDR3 sequence (DNA): TGTGCCATCTTAAAGAACCGGGAGAACACCGGGGAGCTGTTTTTT. Translation gives CAILKNRENTGELFF.

The rearrangement links TRBV9 to TRBJ2-1, with D possibly matching TRBD2 (6 bases). V was shortened by 4 bases and J by 4 bases, with 15 bases between the two germline ends. Germline lookup yields CDR1 SGDLS and CDR2 YYNGEE. The CDR3 runs to 15 residues. The CDR3 region has the DNA TGTGCCAGCAGCAGAACCGGGACTCAATACAATGAGCAGTTCTTC. Translation gives CASSRTGTQYNEQFF.

In this sample, this clone turned up a few times. The gene calls are TRBV6-5 and TRBJ1-5; D may be TRBD1 (5 bases). Trimming took off 2 bases at V and 5 bases at J, with 16 bases between the two ends. This CDR3 spans 16 amino acids. CDR1 is MNHEY, CDR2 SVGAGI, per germline. CDR3 amino acids: CASSYRRPKGDQPQHF. CDR3 nucleotide sequence: TGTGCCAGCAGTTACCGCAGACCGAAAGGGGATCAGCCCCAGCATTTT.

This rearrangement joins TRBV4-2 to TRBJ2-7; tentatively, D is TRBD2 (6 bases). The CDR3 runs 15 residues. The germline V gene has CDR1 LGHNA and CDR2 YNFKEQ. The V gene lost 0 bases and the J gene lost 3 bases, with 12 bases spanning the gap. Here the CDR3 reads CASSQDSSVDYEQYF. The DNA of the CDR3 is TGTGCCAGCAGCCAAGATTCTAGCGTAGACTACGAGCAGTACTTC.

V and J are TRBV20-1 and TRBJ2-1, with D unresolved. V was pared by 6 bases and J by 7 bases, with 7 bases between. The CDR3 is made up of 10 amino acids. CDR1 is DFQATT and CDR2 is SNEGSKA in the germline V gene (reference sequence). This chain's CDR3 is CSANLNEQFF. The CDR3 bases are TGCAGTGCAAATTTAAATGAGCAGTTCTTC.

The chain is built from TRBV27 and TRBJ2-7; maybe TRBD2 (5 bases). CDR3 size: 16 residues. Germline V lookup: CDR1 MNHEY, CDR2 SMNVEV (reference sequence). The V gene lost 8 bases and the J gene lost 3 bases, with 23 bases spanning the gap. CDR3: CASYPGGTNPFYEQYF. CDR3 sequence (DNA): TGTGCCAGCTATCCCGGAGGCACTAACCCTTTCTACGAGCAGTACTTC.

The chain couples TRBV6-9 to TRBJ2-3; D gene uncertain. V shed 3 bases and J shed 2 bases, with 9 bases lying between them. The CDR3 covers 14 residues. Germline CDR1 and CDR2: MNHGY and SVAAGI. CDR3 region: CASSYLTATDTQYF. The CDR3 DNA follows: TGTGCCAGCAGTTACTTAACTGCCACAGATACGCAGTATTTT.

The chain employs TRBV6-2 or TRBV6-3 and TRBJ1-1, with D possibly matching TRBD1 (5 bases). The CDR3 has 15 residues. The V gene lost 2 bases and the J gene lost 7 bases, with 17 bases spanning the gap. Germline V gives CDR1 MNHEY, CDR2 SVGEGT. The CDR3 sequence: CASSYNARVGSEAFF. The CDR3 bases are TGTGCCAGCAGTTACAATGCCAGGGTAGGTAGTGAAGCTTTCTTT.